This T cell receptor (beta chain) emerged from a study of T-cell memory formation after mild COVID-19. Study findings and constraints: Memory sampled before infection contained some responding clones, suggesting cross-reactive memory joined.

Details on this clonotype: Antigen specificity is unknown.

The 5'RACE method, run with constant-segment primers, produced TCR alpha and TCR beta cDNA libraries (carrying sample barcodes and UMIs). TCRdb itself ran the 5' RACE reads through MiXCR, one entry per CDR3 protein. Of 450,000 to 650,000 distinct CDR3 sequences in the sample, roughly 22% are singletons; the top ten hold around 13%. This CDR3 has 15 amino acids. In germline, CDR1 is LNHDA, CDR2 SQIVND (reference sequence). J was trimmed by 7 bases and V by 6 bases; bases with no gene match: 10. V is TRBV19 and J is TRBJ2-1, with 9 bases identical to TRBD2. The TCR sequence derives from an adult woman who had mild COVID-19 (a few samples of this study predate the infection). Cell type and time point are not known. Sequenced sample: PBMCs or a T cell subset sorted from them (not recorded which). The CDR3 nucleotides read TGTGCCAGTAGCATTGGCGGCGGGGGGGCAAATGAGCAGTTCTTC. Protein product: CASSIGGGGANEQFF.